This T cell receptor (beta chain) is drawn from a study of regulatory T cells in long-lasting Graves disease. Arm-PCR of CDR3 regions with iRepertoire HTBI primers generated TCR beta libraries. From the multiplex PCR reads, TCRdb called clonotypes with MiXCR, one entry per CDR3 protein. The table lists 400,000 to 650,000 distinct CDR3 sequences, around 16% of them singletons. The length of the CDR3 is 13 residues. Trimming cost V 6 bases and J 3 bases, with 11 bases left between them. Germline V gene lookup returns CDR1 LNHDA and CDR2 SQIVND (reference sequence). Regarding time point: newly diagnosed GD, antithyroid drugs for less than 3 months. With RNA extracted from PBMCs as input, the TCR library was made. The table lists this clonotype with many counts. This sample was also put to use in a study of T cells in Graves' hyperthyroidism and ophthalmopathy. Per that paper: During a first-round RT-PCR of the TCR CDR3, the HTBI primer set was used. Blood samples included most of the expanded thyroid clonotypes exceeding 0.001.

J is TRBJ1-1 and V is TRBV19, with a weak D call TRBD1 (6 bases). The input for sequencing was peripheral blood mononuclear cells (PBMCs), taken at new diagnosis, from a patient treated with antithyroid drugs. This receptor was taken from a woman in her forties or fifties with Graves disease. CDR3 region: CASSREGDTEAFF. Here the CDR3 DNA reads TGTGCCAGTAGCCGAGAGGGGGACACTGAAGCTTTCTTT.